This TCR beta chain was sequenced during a study of blood T cell repertoires in COVID-19. In the study overall: Samples came from the United States, Italy and Spain, spanning acute and convalescent COVID-19.

Using immunoSEQ multiplex PCR, the repertoire was profiled, and TCRdb retains in-frame clones only, with some absent. This table has fewer than 90,000 clones, about 96% appearing once. The CDR3 has 17 residues. Trimming at V came to 6 bases and at J to 3 bases, leaving 13 bases not matched to a gene. CDR1 and CDR2 (germline): MDHEN, SYDVKM. J is TRBJ2-2 and V is TRBV28; 7 bases are a match to TRBD1. The source material was peripheral blood. The sequence was collected from a human donor with active COVID-19. The donor label of this sample is uncertain. The CDR3 DNA sequence: TGTGCCAGCAGCCAATTTAGGGGGACAGCCTACACCGGGGAGCTGTTTTTT. Its translation: CASSQFRGTAYTGELFF.